What follows is one T cell receptor (beta chain) and its context. Living in 24 US areas, the participants were between roughly 18 and 89 years of age. Cohort 3 donors counted as recovered after two negative PCRs, clearance, or resolved symptoms. Generated by immunoSEQ multiplex PCR, the TCRdb table keeps only in-frame clones and is missing some. The table records about 440,000 clones, around 90% of them present only once. This specimen comes from a study of blood T cell repertoires in COVID-19. Study overall: The cDNA or gDNA used as material had been derived from T cells, B-cell-depleted T cells, or PBMCs.

The V gene's germline CDR1 is SEHNR and CDR2 FQNEAQ (reference sequence). The CDR3 has 16 residues. V gave up 9 bases and J gave up 0 bases, with 18 bases separating them. The V call is TRBV7-9, the J call TRBJ1-3; D ambiguous. The sample taken for sequencing was PBMCs or T cells enriched from blood (not recorded which). This TCR derives from a man between 18 and 29 years old who had recovered from COVID-19. For the CDR3, the DNA is TGTGCCAGTGGGAGGGTTAGTCTTGGCTCTGGAAACACCATATATTTT. This sequence encodes CASGRVSLGSGNTIYF. The full variable domain, rest sourced from reference TRBV7-9 and TRBJ1-3, is DTGVSQNPRHKITKRGQNVTFRCDPISEHNRLYWYRQTLGQGPEFLTYFQNEAQLEKSRLLSDRFSAERPKGSFSTLEIQRTEQGDSAMYLCASGRVSLGSGNTIYFGEGSWLTVV.